Below, 32 T cell receptor beta chains from the same sample are listed, as sequenced in a study of CD8 T cells in Susac syndrome. With random hexamers, 0.5 to 1 ug RNA was reverse transcribed. TCRdb reprocessed the immunoSEQ multiplex PCR reads via MiXCR and lists one record per CDR3 protein. Here the sample spans approximately 83,000 distinct CDR3 sequences, around 94% being singletons. Sequencing was performed on CD8+ T cells from PBMCs. The receptors come from a human donor with Susac syndrome.

This rearrangement joins TRBV7-9 to TRBJ2-1, with 7 bases that match TRBD2. The CDR3 length is 14 residues. Germline assignment: CDR1 SEHNR and CDR2 FQNEAQ (reference sequence). Trimming cost V 8 bases and J 7 bases; bases outside gene matches: 11. CDR3 bases: TGTGCCAGCTTTGGGAGGGAGGGCCGAAATGAGCAGTTCTTC. It specifies CASFGREGRNEQFF.

The chain links TRBV12-5 to TRBJ2-1; 12 nucleotides align to TRBD2. The CDR3 consists of 13 residues. CDR1 is LGHNT, CDR2 FRNRAP, per germline. V trimming: 5 bases; J trimming: 8 bases; junction bases outside the gene matches: 1. In DNA, the CDR3 is TGTGCTAGTGGTCCTAGCGGGAGGGATGAGCAGTTCTTC. It yields the protein CASGPSGRDEQFF.

The chain joins TRBV11-2 to TRBJ2-2; D remains ambiguous. CDR3 size: 14 residues. Trimming took 0 bases from V and 7 from J, leaving 9 bases between them. Germline CDR1 reads SGHAT; CDR2 reads FQNNGV. CDR3 protein: CASSLDWAYGELFF. The CDR3 DNA sequence: TGTGCCAGCAGCTTAGATTGGGCGTACGGGGAGCTGTTTTTT.

This clonotype has just one count. The CDR3 loop is CASSSPGTVYGYTF. The CDR3 nucleotides are TGTGCCAGCAGCTCCCCCGGGACAGTCTATGGCTACACCTTC. The V and J genes are TRBV12-3 or TRBV12-4 and TRBJ1-2; TRBD1 matches at 7 bases. V lost 6 bases, J lost 4 bases, and 8 bases stayed unmatched. This CDR3 has 14 amino acids.

This sequence joins TRBV29-1 and TRBJ2-6; tentatively, D is TRBD2 (6 bases). Germline V lookup: CDR1 SQVTM, CDR2 ANQGSEA. This CDR3 has 21 amino acids. Trimming shortened V by 5 bases and J by 0 bases, and 29 bases separated the two germline ends. This CDR3 is CSVWAAGSYTGLSSGANVLTF. For the CDR3, the DNA is TGCAGCGTTTGGGCTGCGGGGTCTTACACGGGTCTCAGCTCTGGGGCCAACGTCCTGACTTTC.

The gene calls are TRBV20-1 and TRBJ2-3; D unresolved. V gave up 4 bases and J gave up 2 bases, with 25 bases separating them. The length of the CDR3 is 18 residues. Germline V lookup: CDR1 DFQATT, CDR2 SNEGSKA (reference sequence). The CDR3 bases are TGCAGTGCTAAGCTGGTGCGGATTACCTTTGGATCCACAGATACGCAGTATTTT. This sequence encodes CSAKLVRITFGSTDTQYF.

This chain uses TRBV12-3 or TRBV12-4 with TRBJ1-1; D ambiguous. CDR3 length: 16 residues. V lost 4 bases and J lost 5, with 20 bases in between. The CDR3 nucleotides read TGTGCCAGCAGTTCACCCCATCTAGGTTTAAGGACTGAAGCTTTCTTT. Amino acids: CASSSPHLGLRTEAFF.

The chain recombines TRBV24-1 with TRBJ2-1; D possibly corresponds to TRBD1 (5 bases). The CDR3 runs 11 residues. V shed 6 bases and J shed 8 bases, with 7 bases lying between them. Germline CDR1 is KGHDR and CDR2 is SFDVKD. The chain's CDR3 is CATSQGYEQFF. In DNA, the CDR3 is TGTGCCACCAGTCAGGGTTATGAGCAGTTCTTC.

The chain joins TRBV2 to TRBJ1-2; TRBD1 might be the D (6 bases). V was shortened by 6 bases and J by 4 bases, with 18 bases between the two germline ends. CDR1 is SNHLY, CDR2 FYNNEI, per germline. This CDR3 has 15 amino acids. The CDR3 is CASRDASTGFYGYTF. The CDR3 coding sequence is TGTGCCAGCAGGGACGCTTCGACAGGATTCTATGGCTACACCTTC.

The CDR3 DNA is TGTGCCAGCAGTCCGGGACTAGCCGTCGGTGAGCAGTTCTTC. Protein sequence: CASSPGLAVGEQFF. The chain combines TRBV27 with TRBJ2-1, with TRBD2 identical over 9 bases. Germline CDR1 is MNHEY and CDR2 is SMNVEV (reference sequence). The V segment lost 5 bases and the J segment 9 bases; nucleotides outside the gene matches: 8. This CDR3 comprises 14 residues.

The CDR3 region has the DNA TGCAGCGGACTCGGACATATGAACACTGAAGCTTTCTTT. Its protein is CSGLGHMNTEAFF. The V and J genes are TRBV29-1 and TRBJ1-1; tentatively, D is TRBD1 (5 bases). Germline-derived CDR1 and CDR2 are SQVTM and ANQGSEA. V was shortened by 7 bases and J by 0 bases, with 12 bases between the two germline ends. This CDR3 region has 13 residues. Together with reference TRBV29-1 and TRBJ1-1, the CDR3 gives the full variable domain: SAVISQKPSRDICQRGTSLTIQCQVDSQVTMMFWYRQQPGQSLTLIATANQGSEATYESGFVIDKFPISRPNLTFSTLTVSNMSPEDSSIYLCSGLGHMNTEAFFGQGTRLTVV.

This chain connects TRBV7-9 to TRBJ2-3, with 8 nucleotides matching TRBD2. The V segment lost 0 bases and the J segment 0 bases; nucleotides outside the gene matches: 2. The CDR3 length is 16 residues. Germline V CDR1 and CDR2: SEHNR, FQNEAQ (reference sequence). In DNA form, the CDR3 reads TGTGCCAGCAGCTTAGCGAGCGGGGGAAGCACAGATACGCAGTATTTT. It is translated as CASSLASGGSTDTQYF.

V usage is TRBV20-1 and J usage is TRBJ2-7; tentatively, D is TRBD1 or TRBD2 (5 bases each). The CDR3 totals 14 residues. Germline loops: CDR1 DFQATT, CDR2 SNEGSKA (reference sequence). V lost 4 bases and J lost 3, with 16 bases in between. CDR3 in DNA: TGCAGTGCTACTCCCCAGGGACGGGGCTACGAGCAGTACTTC. This sequence encodes CSATPQGRGYEQYF.

As regards this clonotype: The junction and the germline gene differ at one end; a read error may be behind it. The rearrangement uses TRBV7-9 and TRBJ1-4; D might be TRBD1 (6 bases). This CDR3 has 14 amino acids. The V gene's germline CDR1 is SEHNR and CDR2 FQNEAQ (reference sequence). The DNA of the CDR3 is TGTGCCAGCATCAGGGGCGGGACTAATGGAAAACTGTTTTTT. Protein product: CASIRGGTNGKLFF.

This rearrangement joins TRBV2 to TRBJ2-7; tentative D call: TRBD2 (7 bases). Trimming took 0 bases from V and 1 from J, leaving 10 bases between them. The length of the CDR3 is 15 residues. Germline assignment: CDR1 SNHLY and CDR2 FYNNEI. The DNA for the CDR3 is TGTGCCAGCAGTGAAGCGCGGGGGCATTCCTACGAGCAGTACTTC. Its translation: CASSEARGHSYEQYF.

The chain combines TRBV24-1 with TRBJ2-1, with 12 nucleotides matching TRBD2. Germline V gene lookup returns CDR1 KGHDR and CDR2 SFDVKD. CDR3 length: 14 amino acids. The V segment lost 10 bases and the J segment 7 bases; nucleotides outside the gene matches: 7. CDR3 sequence reads: CATQLAGGTNEQFF. CDR3 bases: TGTGCCACTCAACTAGCGGGAGGAACTAATGAGCAGTTCTTC.

V is TRBV30 and J is TRBJ2-5; D is ambiguous. The CDR3 is 14 residues long. From germline, CDR1 is GTSNPN and CDR2 SVGIG (reference sequence). Trimming took off 0 bases at V and 5 bases at J, with 13 bases between the two ends. The CDR3 DNA follows: TGTGCCTGGAGTGTGGTTGTACTGGGGGAGACCCAGTACTTC. It codes for CAWSVVVLGETQYF.

V gene TRBV19 combines with J gene TRBJ2-1; D is perhaps TRBD2 (6 bases). The CDR3 has 15 amino acids. Germline CDR1 is LNHDA and CDR2 is SQIVND (reference sequence). V lost 2 bases to trimming and J lost 1 base, with 9 bases between them. The CDR3 sequence: CASSIWTISYNEQFF. Written as DNA, the CDR3 is TGTGCCAGTAGTATATGGACTATTTCCTACAATGAGCAGTTCTTC.

The table lists this clonotype with a count of one. This CDR3 reads CASSTSWDEQFF. The CDR3 region has the DNA TGTGCCAGCAGTACTTCCTGGGATGAGCAGTTCTTC. The genes are TRBV11-1 and TRBJ2-1; D gene ambiguous. V gave up 6 bases and J gave up 8 bases, with 11 bases separating them. CDR1 is SGHAT and CDR2 is FQDESV in the germline V gene (reference sequence). This CDR3 is 12 amino acids long.

This chain's CDR3 is CASSLSLQKETQYF. CDR3 coding DNA: TGTGCCAGCAGTTTATCGTTACAGAAAGAGACCCAGTACTTC. This rearrangement joins TRBV27 to TRBJ2-5; D is undetermined. The germline V gene has CDR1 MNHEY and CDR2 SMNVEV (reference sequence). V lost 0 bases to trimming and J lost 3 bases, with 8 bases between them. The CDR3 runs 14 residues.

The V call is TRBV29-1, the J call TRBJ2-7; D may be TRBD1 or TRBD2 (5 bases each). Trimming took 6 bases from V and 0 from J, leaving 15 bases between them. CDR1 is SQVTM, CDR2 ANQGSEA, per germline. The CDR3 is made up of 14 amino acids. CDR3 protein: CSVERDGNSYEQYF. The CDR3 nucleotides read TGCAGCGTGGAACGGGACGGCAACTCCTACGAGCAGTACTTC.

This clonotype was counted once. This sequence joins TRBV5-6 and TRBJ2-7, with 11 nucleotides matching TRBD1. The CDR3 is 17 amino acids. Trimming took 3 bases from V and 3 from J; bases not matched to a gene: 11. Germline V gene data show CDR1 as SGHDT and CDR2 as YYEEEE. The CDR3 DNA is TGTGCCAGCAGCTATCTACCCGGGACAGGGGGTCTCTACGAGCAGTACTTC. Residues: CASSYLPGTGGLYEQYF.

The chain carries TRBV13 and TRBJ2-5; 10 bases match TRBD1. The V segment lost 6 bases and the J segment 1 base; nucleotides outside the gene matches: 5. Germline loops: CDR1 PRHDT, CDR2 FYEKMQ (reference sequence). This CDR3 has 15 amino acids. CDR3 amino acids: CASSLGTGVQETQYF. CDR3 sequence (DNA): TGTGCCAGCAGTCTCGGGACAGGGGTCCAAGAGACCCAGTACTTC.

A single count supports this clonotype. This rearrangement joins TRBV10-3 to TRBJ2-7; 10 bases agree with TRBD1. Germline V gene sequence: CDR1 ENHRY, CDR2 SYGVKD. The ends lost 0 bases at V and 2 bases at J; junction bases unmatched: 1. The CDR3 runs 15 residues. The DNA for the CDR3 is TGTGCCATCAGTGAGTCGGGGACAGGGGCCTACGAGCAGTACTTC. It encodes CAISESGTGAYEQYF.

The chain has TRBV2 and TRBJ2-4; TRBD2 matches at 7 bases. CDR3 length equals 15 residues. Trimming cost V 6 bases and J 1 base; bases outside gene matches: 6. Germline values: CDR1 SNHLY, CDR2 FYNNEI. This CDR3 reads CASRNSGLAKNIQYF. The CDR3 DNA follows: TGTGCCAGCAGGAATAGCGGGCTCGCCAAAAACATTCAGTACTTC.

This chain uses TRBV5-6 with TRBJ2-1, with TRBD1 matching over 7 bases. This CDR3 is 19 amino acids long. CDR1 is SGHDT and CDR2 is YYEEEE in the germline V gene. After removal of 5 bases from V and 0 bases from J, the junction contained 17 bases not matched to a gene. The CDR3 DNA is TGTGCCAGCAGTTACCGGACAGGCAGGGGTCCAAGCTCCTACAATGAGCAGTTCTTC. Translation: CASSYRTGRGPSSYNEQFF.

The chain recombines TRBV7-8 with TRBJ1-1, with 7 bases identical to TRBD1. Germline CDR1 is SGHVS and CDR2 is FQNEAQ. The CDR3 totals 17 residues. The trim removed 1 base at V and 5 bases at J, leaving 13 bases unmatched. The CDR3 DNA sequence: TGTGCCAGCAGCTTAGAGACAGGGAGTGGGGTGAGGACTGAAGCTTTCTTT. As protein: CASSLETGSGVRTEAFF. Together with reference TRBV7-8 and TRBJ1-1, the CDR3 gives the full variable domain: GAGVSQSPRYKVAKRGQDVALRCDPISGHVSLFWYQQALGQGPEFLTYFQNEAQLDKSGLPSDRFFAERPEGSVSTLKIQRTQQEDSAVYLCASSLETGSGVRTEAFFGQGTRLTVV.

The gene calls are TRBV12-5 and TRBJ1-2, with D possibly matching TRBD1 (6 bases). The CDR3 is 15 amino acids. The V gene lost 6 bases and the J gene lost 4 bases, with 18 bases spanning the gap. The germline V gene has CDR1 LGHNT and CDR2 FRNRAP. As DNA, the CDR3 is TGTGCTAGTGGCTCGGAGCCAGGGGAGAGCTATGGCTACACCTTC. Protein product: CASGSEPGESYGYTF.

The V call is TRBV4-2, the J call TRBJ2-7, with 9 bases identical to TRBD1. The CDR3 has 14 amino acids. Germline CDR1 and CDR2: LGHNA and YNFKEQ. V lost 0 bases to trimming and J lost 3 bases; unmatched junction nucleotides: 0. CDR3 coding DNA: TGTGCCAGCAGCCAAGAGGACAGGGGCTACGAGCAGTACTTC. Translating it yields CASSQEDRGYEQYF.

The V and J genes are TRBV13 and TRBJ1-4; the D gene is possibly TRBD1 (5 bases). This CDR3 is 13 amino acids long. Trimming pared 5 bases from V and 8 bases from J, leaving 12 bases between. Germline assignment: CDR1 PRHDT and CDR2 FYEKMQ (reference sequence). The CDR3 region is CASSPDRAEKLFF. In DNA, the CDR3 is TGTGCCAGCAGCCCCGACAGAGCGGAAAAACTGTTTTTT.

V gene TRBV7-2 combines with J gene TRBJ2-3; 9 bases agree with TRBD2. J lost 3 bases, V lost 1 base, and 5 bases had no gene match. The CDR3 runs 16 residues. The germline V gene has CDR1 SGHTA and CDR2 FQGNSA. The CDR3 DNA reads as TGTGCCAGCAGCTTAGGAGGCGGGGGGGCAACAGATACGCAGTATTTT. Protein: CASSLGGGGATDTQYF.

The V call is TRBV14, the J call TRBJ2-5; 7 nucleotides match TRBD1. The V segment lost 3 bases and the J segment 3 bases; nucleotides outside the gene matches: 7. The CDR3 length is 15 residues. Germline-derived CDR1 and CDR2 are SGHDN and FVKESK. In DNA form, the CDR3 reads TGTGCCAGCAGCCAGAAGGGACAGTGGGAAGAGACCCAGTACTTC. It codes for CASSQKGQWEETQYF.